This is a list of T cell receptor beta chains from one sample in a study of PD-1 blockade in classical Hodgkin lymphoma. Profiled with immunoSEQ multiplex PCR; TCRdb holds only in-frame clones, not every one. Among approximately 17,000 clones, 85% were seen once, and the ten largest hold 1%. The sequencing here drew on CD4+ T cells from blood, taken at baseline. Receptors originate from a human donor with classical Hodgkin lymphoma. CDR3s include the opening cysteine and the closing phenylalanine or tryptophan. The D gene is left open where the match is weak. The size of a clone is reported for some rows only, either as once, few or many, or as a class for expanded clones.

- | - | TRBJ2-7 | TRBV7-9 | TGTGCCAGCAGCCTCAACCAATTCGAGCAGTACTTC | CASSLNQFEQYF
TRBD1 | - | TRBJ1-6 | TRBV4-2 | TGTGCCAGCAGCCAAGTCGGGGGTGCCAGGGGGTATAATTCACCCCTCCACTTT | CASSQVGGARGYNSPLHF
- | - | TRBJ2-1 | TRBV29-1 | TGCAGTTTGGGGGTGAGAGGCTACAATGAGCAGTTCTTC | CSLGVRGYNEQFF
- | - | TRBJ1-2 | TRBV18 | TGTGCCAGCTCACCACTTCGGTCCTCGGAGAACTATGGCTACACCTTC | CASSPLRSSENYGYTF
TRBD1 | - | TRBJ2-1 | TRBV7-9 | TGTGCCAGCAGCTTAGTGGACAGGACCAATGAGCAGTTCTTC | CASSLVDRTNEQFF
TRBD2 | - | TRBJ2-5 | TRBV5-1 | TGCGCCAGCAGCCAACTAGCGGGGGGCGGGGAGACCCAGTACTTC | CASSQLAGGGETQYF
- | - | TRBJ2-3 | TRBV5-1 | TGCGCCAGCAGTCTCAACTTTGTTACAGATACGCAGTATTTT | CASSLNFVTDTQYF
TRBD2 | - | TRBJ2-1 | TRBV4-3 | TGCGCCAGCAGCCCGAGACTTCTAGCGGGATCCTACAATGAGCAGTTCTTC | CASSPRLLAGSYNEQFF
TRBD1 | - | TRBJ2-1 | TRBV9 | TGTGCCAGCAGCGTAGCTACCTTGGGACAGGGCCATAATGAGCAGTTCTTC | CASSVATLGQGHNEQFF
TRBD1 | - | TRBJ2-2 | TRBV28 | TGTGCCAGCAGTTCACCGACAGGGTTTGTCGGGGAGCTGTTTTTT | CASSSPTGFVGELFF
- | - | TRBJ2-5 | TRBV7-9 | TGTGCCAGCAGCCGGGGGGAGACCCAGTACTTC | CASSRGETQYF
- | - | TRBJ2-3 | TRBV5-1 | TGCGCCAGCAGCTTGACAGGGTACACAGATACGCAGTATTTT | CASSLTGYTDTQYF
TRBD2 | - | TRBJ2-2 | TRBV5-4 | TGTGCCAGCAGCCGGACTAGCGGGGGCGCGAACACCGGGGAGCTGTTTTTT | CASSRTSGGANTGELFF
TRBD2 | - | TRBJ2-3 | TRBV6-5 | TGTGCCAGCCGAGGAGCGGGGGCAGATACGCAGTATTTT | CASRGAGADTQYF
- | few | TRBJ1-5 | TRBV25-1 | TGTGCCAGCAGTGGCAGGGGTTCGGGACAGCCCCAGCATTTT | CASSGRGSGQPQHF
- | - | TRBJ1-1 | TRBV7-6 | TGTGCCAGCACCGGGGGGGCAGGCCCTATGGGGAACACTGAAGCTTTCTTT | CASTGGAGPMGNTEAFF
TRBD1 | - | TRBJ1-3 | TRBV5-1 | TGCGCCAGCAGCGAATGGGGACAGGTCCGCTCTGGAAACACCATATATTTT | CASSEWGQVRSGNTIYF
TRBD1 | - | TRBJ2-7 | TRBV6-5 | TGTGCCAGCAGCCCCCGGGACAGGGTCTACGAGCAGTACTTC | CASSPRDRVYEQYF
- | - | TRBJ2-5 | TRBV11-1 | TGTGCCAGCAGCTTAGCTCGGCACGACCAGACCCAGTACTTC | CASSLARHDQTQYF
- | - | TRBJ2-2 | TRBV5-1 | TGCGCCAGCAGGCGGGCGTTGGGGACCGACACCGGGGAGCTGTTTTTT | CASRRALGTDTGELFF
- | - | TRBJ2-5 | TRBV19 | TGTGCCAGTAGTATAGGAAAGAGTGAGACCCAGTACTTC | CASSIGKSETQYF
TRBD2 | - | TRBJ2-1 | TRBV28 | TGTGCCAGCAGGTCGGCCCGGACTAGCGGGAGTCCTCAGTTCTTC | CASRSARTSGSPQFF
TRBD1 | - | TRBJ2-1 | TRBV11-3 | TGTGCCAGCAGCTCGGGACAGGGAAACTACAATGAGCAGTTCTTC | CASSSGQGNYNEQFF
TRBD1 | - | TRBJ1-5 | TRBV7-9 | TGTGCCAGCAGCTTAGACAGGGGGCCCCAGCATTTT | CASSLDRGPQHF
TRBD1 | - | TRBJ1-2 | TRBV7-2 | TGTGCCAGCAGCTATGGGACAGGGGATTACGGCTACACCTTC | CASSYGTGDYGYTF
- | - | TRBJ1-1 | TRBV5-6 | TGTGCCAGCCTCTCCGGAGGGAGGATGAACACTGAAGCTTTCTTT | CASLSGGRMNTEAFF
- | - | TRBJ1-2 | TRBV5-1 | TGCGCCAGCAGCTTGACGGAACAGTTAGCTAACTATGGCTACACCTTC | CASSLTEQLANYGYTF
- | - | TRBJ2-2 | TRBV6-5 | TGTGCCAGCAGTTCGCAATGGTCCGGGACATCAGGGGAGCTGTTTTTT | CASSSQWSGTSGELFF
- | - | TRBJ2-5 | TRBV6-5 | TGTGCCAGCAGTTATTCGAGAACCGGACGAGAGACCCAGTACTTC | CASSYSRTGRETQYF
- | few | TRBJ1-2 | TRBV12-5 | TGTGCTAGTGGTTATGACAACTATGGCTACACCTTC | CASGYDNYGYTF
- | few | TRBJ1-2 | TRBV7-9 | TGTGCCAGCAGCTTAGTCAGGGTTAGGGACTATGGCTACACCTTC | CASSLVRVRDYGYTF
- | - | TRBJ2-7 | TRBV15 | TGTGCCACCAAATTAGCCCTCGACTCCTACGAGCAGTACTTC | CATKLALDSYEQYF
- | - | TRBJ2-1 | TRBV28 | TGTGCCAGCTCCCAGGCCACCTACAATGAGCAGTTCTTC | CASSQATYNEQFF
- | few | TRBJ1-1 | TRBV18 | TGTGCCAGCTCAGTCTTCAGGAAGCGAGGCACTGAAGCTTTCTTT | CASSVFRKRGTEAFF
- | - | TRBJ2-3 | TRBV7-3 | TGTGCCAGCAGCTTAGTGGGGGGTCGGCCAGATACGCAGTATTTT | CASSLVGGRPDTQYF
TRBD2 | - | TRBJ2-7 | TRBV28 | TGTGCCAGCAGAGAGACTAGCGGTTCCTACGAGCAGTACTTC | CASRETSGSYEQYF
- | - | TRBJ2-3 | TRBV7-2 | TGTGCCAGCAGCTTTATGGCGGTAGCGGACCACACAGATACGCAGTATTTT | CASSFMAVADHTDTQYF
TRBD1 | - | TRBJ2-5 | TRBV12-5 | TGTGCTAGTGGTTCACAGGGGGAAGAGACCCAGTACTTC | CASGSQGEETQYF
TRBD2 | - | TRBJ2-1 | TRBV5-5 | TGTGCCAGCAGCTCGCCGGCGGGGGGCGCGGGTGAGCAGTTCTTC | CASSSPAGGAGEQFF
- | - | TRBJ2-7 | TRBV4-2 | TGTGCCAGCAGCCAAGAGCTTAGGACGGACTACGAGCAGTACTTC | CASSQELRTDYEQYF
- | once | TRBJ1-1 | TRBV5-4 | TGTGCCAGCAGCCCAACAGGGCAAGGGAGCAACACTGAAGCTTTCTTT | CASSPTGQGSNTEAFF
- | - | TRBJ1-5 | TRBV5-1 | TGCGCCAGCAGCTTGGCAGGGATGTTGGGGCCCCAGCATTTT | CASSLAGMLGPQHF
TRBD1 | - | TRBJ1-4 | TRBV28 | TGTGCCAGCAGTTCCCTAGGACAGGGTGCAACTAATGAAAAACTGTTTTTT | CASSSLGQGATNEKLFF
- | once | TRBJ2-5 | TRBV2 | TGTGCCAGCATGGGAGAGAGGTCCCAAGAGACCCAGTACTTC | CASMGERSQETQYF
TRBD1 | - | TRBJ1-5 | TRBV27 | TGTGCCAGCAGTAGGGACAGGGATAATCAGCCCCAGCATTTT | CASSRDRDNQPQHF
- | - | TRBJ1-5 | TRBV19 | TGTGCCAGTAGCAGCCTTAATCAGCCCCAGCATTTT | CASSSLNQPQHF
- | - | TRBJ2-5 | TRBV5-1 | TGCGCCAGCAGCGAGTCAGCGTTTGGGGGGACCCAGTACTTC | CASSESAFGGTQYF
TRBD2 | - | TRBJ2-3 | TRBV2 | TGTGCCAGCAGGGTGACTAGCGGGGGCACAGATACGCAGTATTTT | CASRVTSGGTDTQYF
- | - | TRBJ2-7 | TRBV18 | TGTGCCAGCTCACCCTCGCAGGGCGCCTACGAGCAGTACTTC | CASSPSQGAYEQYF
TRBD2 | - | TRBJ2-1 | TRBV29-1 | TGCAGCGCTCCGGGACTAGCGGGACATGAGCAGTTCTTC | CSAPGLAGHEQFF
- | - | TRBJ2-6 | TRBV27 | TGTGCCAGCAGTTCTGGGGCCAACGTCCTGACTTTC | CASSSGANVLTF
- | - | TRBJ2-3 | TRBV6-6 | TGTGCCAGCAGTTACATGGAGATGGAGTATACGCAGTATTTT | CASSYMEMEYTQYF
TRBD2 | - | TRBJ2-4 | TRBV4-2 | TGTGCCAGCAGCCAACTACTAGCGGGAGAAAACATTCAGTACTTC | CASSQLLAGENIQYF
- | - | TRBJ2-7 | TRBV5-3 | TGTGCCAGCAGTTCCCTCGTCTACGAGCAGTACTTC | CASSSLVYEQYF
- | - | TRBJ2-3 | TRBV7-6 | TGTGCCAGCAGCTTAGTTGCGGGGACAGATACGCAGTATTTT | CASSLVAGTDTQYF
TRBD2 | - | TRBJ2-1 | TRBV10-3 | TGTGCCATCACGACTAGCGGGAGGGACAATGAGCAGTTCTTC | CAITTSGRDNEQFF
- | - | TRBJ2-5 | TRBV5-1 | TGCGCCAGCAGCTTTTGGGACTCCTTCCAAGAGACCCAGTACTTC | CASSFWDSFQETQYF
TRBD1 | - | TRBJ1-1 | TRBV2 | TGTGCCAGCAGTATTACAGGGGCGGTGAACACTGAAGCTTTCTTT | CASSITGAVNTEAFF
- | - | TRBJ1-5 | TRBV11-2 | TGTGCCAGCAGCCCTGACGGAAGGAGCAATCAGCCCCAGCATTTT | CASSPDGRSNQPQHF
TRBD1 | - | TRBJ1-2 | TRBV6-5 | TGTGCCAGCAGGGAGACAGGGGTAGGGTATGGCTACACCTTC | CASRETGVGYGYTF